A selection of T cell receptor beta chains follows, all from one sample in a study of blood T cells in healthy people across ages. Each CDR3 protein is one row after TCRdb ran MiXCR on the 5' RACE reads. The sample comprises approximately 800,000 distinct CDR3 sequences, about 45% of which are singletons, and around a sixth rests with the top ten. The sequencing input was blood. Receptors originate from an elderly man in good health. Both conserved end residues are part of each CDR3. D genes are given only for firm matches. The size of a clone is reported for some rows only, either as once, few or many, or as a class for expanded clones.

v_call: TRBV21-1; j_call: TRBJ1-2; d_call: -; clone_size: -; cdr3_nt: TGTGCCAGCAGCCTCCAGGGGGATGGCTACACCTTC; cdr3_aa: CASSLQGDGYTF
v_call: TRBV10-3; j_call: TRBJ1-2; d_call: -; clone_size: few; cdr3_nt: TGTGCCATCAGTGAGGACATTTTGAGGCAGGGCTACACCTTC; cdr3_aa: CAISEDILRQGYTF
v_call: TRBV12-3/TRBV12-4; j_call: TRBJ2-5; d_call: -; clone_size: -; cdr3_nt: TGTGCCAGCACCATGACCCCGGCGAAAGAGACCCAGTACTTC; cdr3_aa: CASTMTPAKETQYF
v_call: TRBV12-3/TRBV12-4; j_call: TRBJ2-1; d_call: TRBD2; clone_size: many; cdr3_nt: TGTGCCAGCAGTTTACTAGCGGGCCCTTACAATGAGCAGTTCTTC; cdr3_aa: CASSLLAGPYNEQFF
v_call: TRBV20-1; j_call: TRBJ2-1; d_call: -; clone_size: few; cdr3_nt: TGCAGTGTTGGGCGGGACGAGCAGTTCTTC; cdr3_aa: CSVGRDEQFF
v_call: TRBV4-2; j_call: TRBJ2-1; d_call: TRBD1; clone_size: -; cdr3_nt: TGTGCCAGCAGCCGGGACAGGGAAGTTGGCAATGAGCAGTTCTTC; cdr3_aa: CASSRDREVGNEQFF
v_call: TRBV7-2; j_call: TRBJ2-1; d_call: TRBD2; clone_size: -; cdr3_nt: TGTGCCGGCAGCTCTGCGACGGGACTAGTTGGGGATGAGCAGTTCTTC; cdr3_aa: CAGSSATGLVGDEQFF
v_call: TRBV3-1; j_call: TRBJ1-1; d_call: -; clone_size: -; cdr3_nt: TGTGCCAGCAGCCCCGACCGGCGAGATGAAGCTTTCTTT; cdr3_aa: CASSPDRRDEAFF
v_call: TRBV15; j_call: TRBJ2-1; d_call: TRBD2; clone_size: -; cdr3_nt: TGTGCCACCAGCAGAGTCGCGGGAGCGGGGTACAATGAGCAGTTCTTC; cdr3_aa: CATSRVAGAGYNEQFF
v_call: TRBV6-5; j_call: TRBJ2-4; d_call: TRBD1; clone_size: -; cdr3_nt: TGTGCCAGCATGTCGGGACAGAGAAACATTCAGTACTTC; cdr3_aa: CASMSGQRNIQYF
v_call: TRBV20-1; j_call: TRBJ2-7; d_call: TRBD2; clone_size: -; cdr3_nt: TGCAGTGCTAGAGACCTAGCGGGAGTACGAGAGCAGTACTTC; cdr3_aa: CSARDLAGVREQYF
v_call: TRBV24-1; j_call: TRBJ2-3; d_call: TRBD1; clone_size: -; cdr3_nt: TGTGCCACCAGTGAGACGACAGGGGCCGGTACGCAGTATTTT; cdr3_aa: CATSETTGAGTQYF
v_call: TRBV7-2; j_call: TRBJ2-3; d_call: -; clone_size: -; cdr3_nt: TGTGCCAGCAGTTCCTTACCGCGACTCTCTAGCACAGATACGCAGTATTTT; cdr3_aa: CASSSLPRLSSTDTQYF
v_call: TRBV20-1; j_call: TRBJ2-3; d_call: TRBD2; clone_size: -; cdr3_nt: TGCAGTGCATTGAAAGCGGGAGTTTTAGATACGCAGTATTTT; cdr3_aa: CSALKAGVLDTQYF
v_call: TRBV6-5; j_call: TRBJ2-1; d_call: -; clone_size: few; cdr3_nt: TGTGCCAGCAGTTACGGAGGGCCGGCTGAAAGTAATGAGCAGTTCTTC; cdr3_aa: CASSYGGPAESNEQFF
v_call: TRBV12-3/TRBV12-4; j_call: TRBJ2-3; d_call: TRBD2; clone_size: many; cdr3_nt: TGTGCCAGCACCCGGCGGGCTAGCGGAAGGGGAGATACGCAGTATTTT; cdr3_aa: CASTRRASGRGDTQYF
v_call: TRBV2; j_call: TRBJ2-2; d_call: -; clone_size: -; cdr3_nt: TGTGCCAGTAGGGCTGGGCGCTACACCGGGGAGCTGTTTTTT; cdr3_aa: CASRAGRYTGELFF
v_call: TRBV30; j_call: TRBJ2-6; d_call: TRBD2; clone_size: few; cdr3_nt: TGTGCTAAGGGAGGGGCTGGGGCCAACGTCCTGACTTTC; cdr3_aa: CAKGGAGANVLTF
v_call: TRBV7-2; j_call: TRBJ2-7; d_call: -; clone_size: few; cdr3_nt: TGTGCCAGCAGCTTAGCGGGATCTACCGCCTACGAGCAGTACTTC; cdr3_aa: CASSLAGSTAYEQYF
v_call: TRBV29-1; j_call: TRBJ2-7; d_call: -; clone_size: many; cdr3_nt: TGCAGCGGTGGTCTCGCGGTCCACGAGCAGTACTTC; cdr3_aa: CSGGLAVHEQYF
v_call: TRBV29-1; j_call: TRBJ1-2; d_call: -; clone_size: few; cdr3_nt: TGCAGCGTTTCACCGGGACGGGACCATGGCTACACCTTC; cdr3_aa: CSVSPGRDHGYTF
v_call: TRBV20-1; j_call: TRBJ2-3; d_call: TRBD2; clone_size: many; cdr3_nt: TGCAGTGCACCGCCTCTAGCGGGAGTACGAGATACGCAGTATTTT; cdr3_aa: CSAPPLAGVRDTQYF
v_call: TRBV7-9; j_call: TRBJ1-2; d_call: -; clone_size: -; cdr3_nt: TGTGCCAGCAGCTTAAGTAACGGCGGAACCTATGGCTACACCTTC; cdr3_aa: CASSLSNGGTYGYTF
v_call: TRBV20-1; j_call: TRBJ2-1; d_call: TRBD2; clone_size: few; cdr3_nt: TGCAGTGCTTCAAGGACTAGCGGGAGACATGAGCAGTTCTTC; cdr3_aa: CSASRTSGRHEQFF
v_call: TRBV7-2; j_call: TRBJ1-2; d_call: -; clone_size: few; cdr3_nt: TGTGCCAGCAGCTTAGTTTCTACCGGGGCACAGGTGCTGGACTATGGCTACACCTTC; cdr3_aa: CASSLVSTGAQVLDYGYTF
v_call: TRBV9; j_call: TRBJ2-5; d_call: -; clone_size: -; cdr3_nt: TGTGCCAGCAGCGTAGAATCCCAGCAGACCCAGTACTTC; cdr3_aa: CASSVESQQTQYF
v_call: TRBV5-1; j_call: TRBJ1-2; d_call: -; clone_size: -; cdr3_nt: TGCGCCAGCAGCGTGGGGGACATATCGGGAGGCTACACCTTC; cdr3_aa: CASSVGDISGGYTF
v_call: TRBV12-3/TRBV12-4; j_call: TRBJ2-5; d_call: -; clone_size: once; cdr3_nt: TGTGCCAGCGGGGGGACTTTCAGAATAGAGACCCAGTACTTC; cdr3_aa: CASGGTFRIETQYF
v_call: TRBV29-1; j_call: TRBJ2-7; d_call: -; clone_size: many; cdr3_nt: TGCAGCGTTGACCTTAATGGGAGGTACGAGCAGTACTTC; cdr3_aa: CSVDLNGRYEQYF
v_call: TRBV12-3/TRBV12-4; j_call: TRBJ2-7; d_call: -; clone_size: -; cdr3_nt: TGTGCCGGCAGCGCCGGGACCTACGAGCAGTACTTC; cdr3_aa: CAGSAGTYEQYF
v_call: TRBV3-1; j_call: TRBJ2-6; d_call: -; clone_size: few; cdr3_nt: TGTGCCAACAGCCAAGATCTTGGGTCTGGGGCCAACGTCCTGACTTTC; cdr3_aa: CANSQDLGSGANVLTF
v_call: TRBV29-1; j_call: TRBJ2-5; d_call: TRBD2; clone_size: many; cdr3_nt: TGCAGCGTTGACTTCGCGGGAGAGACCCAAGAGACCCAGTACTTC; cdr3_aa: CSVDFAGETQETQYF
v_call: TRBV27; j_call: TRBJ2-7; d_call: -; clone_size: -; cdr3_nt: TGTGCCAGCACCAAGGCCGGACAGAGGTACGAGGAGCAGTACTTC; cdr3_aa: CASTKAGQRYEEQYF
v_call: TRBV7-6; j_call: TRBJ2-7; d_call: TRBD2; clone_size: many; cdr3_nt: TGTGCCAGCAGCTTAGAGATAGCGGGAGGATACGAGCAGTACTTC; cdr3_aa: CASSLEIAGGYEQYF
v_call: TRBV7-2; j_call: TRBJ2-2; d_call: TRBD2; clone_size: -; cdr3_nt: TGTGCCAGCAGCTTAGGACTAGCTCAGAACACCGGGGAGCTGTTTTTT; cdr3_aa: CASSLGLAQNTGELFF
v_call: TRBV12-3/TRBV12-4; j_call: TRBJ2-3; d_call: -; clone_size: -; cdr3_nt: TGTGCCAGAGGAGGGTCAGATACGCAGTATTTT; cdr3_aa: CARGGSDTQYF
v_call: TRBV7-7; j_call: TRBJ2-5; d_call: -; clone_size: -; cdr3_nt: TGTGCCAGCAGCCCCGAATGGGGGTGGGAGACCCAGTACTTC; cdr3_aa: CASSPEWGWETQYF
v_call: TRBV20-1; j_call: TRBJ2-5; d_call: TRBD2; clone_size: -; cdr3_nt: TGCAGTGCTAGACGACTAGCGGGAGTCAATGAGCAGTACTTC; cdr3_aa: CSARRLAGVNEQYF